The present T cell receptor (beta chain) was sequenced within a study of blood T cell repertoires in COVID-19. This table comes from immunoSEQ multiplex PCR, and its TCRdb copy is limited to in-frame clones, with some not included. The table shows 150,000 to 200,000 clones, with 82% occurring only once. The CDR3 is 15 amino acids. Trimming stripped 5 bases from V and 0 bases from J, with 11 bases between. In germline, CDR1 is SGHTA, CDR2 FQGNSA. The origin of this receptor is a woman in her sixties or seventies with COVID-19, enrolled during active disease. The sample taken for sequencing was peripheral blood. The chain has TRBV7-2 and TRBJ1-5; D not certain. Here the CDR3 DNA reads TGTGCCAGCAGCCAAATGGCGGATAGCAATCAGCCCCAGCATTTT. Amino acids: CASSQMADSNQPQHF.